A selection of T cell receptor beta chains follows, all from one sample in a study of shared clonotypes between healthy human individuals. The assay was immunoSEQ multiplex PCR, and TCRdb's table has in-frame clones only and misses some. The top ten clones hold around 0.37% of a sample with around 2.5 million clones, 90% to 95% of them seen once. The source material was naive CD4+ T cells from PBMCs. These receptors were taken from a man between 18 and 29 years old in good health. Some clones in this sample may be carry-over from other donors' samples. CDR3s include the opening cysteine and the closing phenylalanine or tryptophan. D genes are given only for firm matches. Rows may omit the clone size; those that give it use once, few, many or a size class.

V: TRBV7-9
size: .
J: TRBJ2-1
D: TRBD2
CDR3: CASSQGLAGGLDNEQFF
DNA: TGTGCCAGCAGCCAGGGACTAGCGGGAGGGTTAGACAATGAGCAGTTCTTC

V: TRBV30
size: .
J: TRBJ2-1
D: TRBD1
CDR3: CAWSRGPSYNEQFF
DNA: TGTGCCTGGAGTAGGGGGCCATCCTACAATGAGCAGTTCTTC

V: TRBV28
size: .
J: TRBJ2-3
D: TRBD2
CDR3: CASSLRPGAGTDTQYF
DNA: TGTGCCAGCAGTTTACGGCCGGGAGCGGGGACAGATACGCAGTATTTT

V: TRBV28
size: .
J: TRBJ1-1
D: TRBD1
CDR3: CATETGRITEAFF
DNA: TGTGCCACCGAGACAGGGCGGATCACTGAAGCTTTCTTT

V: TRBV7-3
size: .
J: TRBJ1-1
D: .
CDR3: CASSWGTETEAFF
DNA: TGTGCCAGCAGCTGGGGGACGGAAACTGAAGCTTTCTTT

V: TRBV6-5
size: few
J: TRBJ1-5
D: TRBD1
CDR3: CASSLDRGGNQPQHF
DNA: TGTGCCAGCAGTCTAGACAGGGGAGGAAATCAGCCCCAGCATTTT

V: TRBV19
size: .
J: TRBJ1-3
D: .
CDR3: CAGTPRGFGNTIYF
DNA: TGTGCCGGGACACCAAGAGGATTTGGAAACACCATATATTTT

V: TRBV19
size: .
J: TRBJ2-7
D: .
CDR3: CASSPKLTGYEQYF
DNA: TGTGCCAGTAGTCCCAAACTAACAGGATACGAGCAGTACTTC

V: TRBV28
size: .
J: TRBJ1-1
D: .
CDR3: CASSPFSGTEAFF
DNA: TGTGCCAGCAGCCCATTTTCCGGGACAGAAGCTTTCTTT

V: TRBV21-1
size: .
J: TRBJ2-1
D: .
CDR3: CASSLAGQGFVHEQFF
DNA: TGTGCCAGCAGTCTTGCCGGACAGGGCTTTGTGCATGAGCAGTTCTTC

V: TRBV5-1
size: .
J: TRBJ2-7
D: TRBD2
CDR3: CASSFLAGGPYEQYF
DNA: TGCGCCAGCAGCTTTCTAGCGGGAGGGCCCTACGAGCAGTACTTC

V: TRBV5-1
size: .
J: TRBJ1-2
D: .
CDR3: CASSLAGSDYGYTF
DNA: TGCGCCAGCAGCTTGGCCGGGTCTGACTATGGCTACACCTTC

V: TRBV7-9
size: .
J: TRBJ2-7
D: TRBD1
CDR3: CASSPRDRVSYEQYF
DNA: TGTGCCAGCAGCCCCCGGGACAGGGTGTCTTACGAGCAGTACTTC

V: TRBV21-1
size: .
J: TRBJ2-1
D: .
CDR3: CASSKESSGLAGLDEQFF
DNA: TGTGCCAGCAGCAAAGAATCTTCGGGACTAGCGGGTTTGGATGAGCAGTTCTTC

V: TRBV1
size: .
J: TRBJ2-1
D: .
CDR3: CTSSQDQVALVYNEQFF
DNA: TGCACCAGCAGCCAAGATCAGGTGGCACTAGTTTACAATGAGCAGTTCTTC

V: TRBV7-9
size: .
J: TRBJ2-1
D: .
CDR3: CASSSERSSYNEQFF
DNA: TGTGCCAGCAGTTCTGAGCGATCCTCCTACAATGAGCAGTTCTTC

V: TRBV7-2
size: .
J: TRBJ1-5
D: .
CDR3: CASSLDRYQGSPQHF
DNA: TGTGCCAGCAGCTTAGATAGGTATCAGGGCTCTCCCCAGCATTTT

V: TRBV7-9
size: .
J: TRBJ2-3
D: TRBD2
CDR3: CASTLATSGATDTQYF
DNA: TGTGCCAGCACCTTGGCGACTAGCGGGGCCACAGATACGCAGTATTTT

V: TRBV2
size: .
J: TRBJ1-2
D: .
CDR3: CASSEGYYGYTF
DNA: TGTGCCAGCAGCGAGGGTTACTATGGCTACACCTTC

V: TRBV5-6
size: .
J: TRBJ1-5
D: .
CDR3: CASSFNRGNGPQHF
DNA: TGTGCCAGCAGCTTTAATAGGGGGAACGGACCCCAGCATTTT

V: TRBV18
size: .
J: TRBJ2-1
D: TRBD1
CDR3: CASSPTTGTAYNEQFF
DNA: TGTGCCAGCTCACCGACGACAGGGACCGCCTACAATGAGCAGTTCTTC

V: TRBV10-3
size: once
J: TRBJ2-1
D: TRBD1
CDR3: CAISAGQGPGIGNEQFF
DNA: TGTGCCATCAGTGCAGGACAGGGTCCGGGTATTGGGAATGAGCAGTTCTTC

V: TRBV9
size: .
J: TRBJ2-7
D: TRBD2
CDR3: CASSVGGGGPYEQYF
DNA: TGTGCCAGCAGCGTAGGCGGCGGGGGTCCCTACGAGCAGTACTTC

V: TRBV5-1
size: .
J: TRBJ2-5
D: .
CDR3: CASSLGGGTETQYF
DNA: TGCGCCAGCAGCTTGGGGGGCGGTACGGAGACCCAGTACTTC

V: TRBV12-5
size: .
J: TRBJ1-3
D: .
CDR3: CASGLGQGISGNTIYF
DNA: TGTGCTAGTGGTTTGGGGCAGGGAATCTCTGGAAACACCATATATTTT

V: TRBV5-1
size: .
J: TRBJ2-1
D: TRBD2
CDR3: CATNSGLAGYHNEQFF
DNA: TGCGCCACGAACTCCGGGCTAGCGGGGTACCACAATGAGCAGTTCTTC

V: TRBV7-9
size: once
J: TRBJ2-1
D: .
CDR3: CASSLGVGLTYNEQFF
DNA: TGTGCCAGCAGCTTAGGTGTAGGGTTGACCTACAATGAGCAGTTCTTC

V: TRBV6-5
size: .
J: TRBJ2-1
D: TRBD1
CDR3: CASSYDDRGVRVEQFF
DNA: TGTGCCAGCAGTTACGACGACAGGGGAGTCCGAGTTGAGCAGTTCTTC

V: TRBV5-5
size: .
J: TRBJ2-4
D: TRBD1
CDR3: CASSSGPKGADIQYF
DNA: TGTGCCAGCAGCTCGGGACCTAAGGGGGCTGACATTCAGTACTTC

V: TRBV27
size: .
J: TRBJ2-1
D: TRBD2
CDR3: CASMDLAGGRKQFF
DNA: TGTGCCAGCATGGATCTAGCGGGAGGGCGCAAGCAGTTCTTC

V: TRBV28
size: once
J: TRBJ1-4
D: .
CDR3: CASSRRAGDEKLFF
DNA: TGTGCCAGCAGTCGTAGGGCAGGGGATGAAAAACTGTTTTTT

V: TRBV5-1
size: once
J: TRBJ2-1
D: .
CDR3: CASSSPLRKKYHNEQFF
DNA: TGCGCCAGCAGCAGTCCCCTCCGCAAGAAATACCACAATGAGCAGTTCTTC

V: TRBV10-1
size: .
J: TRBJ2-1
D: TRBD2
CDR3: CASSDGGGRNEQFF
DNA: TGCGCCAGCAGTGACGGGGGAGGGAGGAATGAGCAGTTCTTC

V: TRBV5-1
size: .
J: TRBJ2-5
D: TRBD2
CDR3: CASSTRLAGDQETQYF
DNA: TGCGCCAGCAGCACCAGACTAGCGGGAGATCAAGAGACCCAGTACTTC

V: TRBV5-4
size: .
J: TRBJ1-1
D: .
CDR3: CASSSSLNTEAFF
DNA: TGTGCCAGCAGCTCCAGTCTAAACACTGAAGCTTTCTTT

V: TRBV7-2
size: .
J: TRBJ2-1
D: TRBD2
CDR3: CASSSAGGPSYEQFF
DNA: TGTGCCAGCAGCTCAGCGGGAGGGCCGTCTTATGAGCAGTTCTTC

V: TRBV7-2
size: .
J: TRBJ2-3
D: TRBD1
CDR3: CASTRQGWTDTQYF
DNA: TGTGCCAGCACAAGACAGGGCTGGACAGATACGCAGTATTTT

V: TRBV14
size: .
J: TRBJ1-2
D: .
CDR3: CASRGSANYGYTF
DNA: TGTGCCAGCAGAGGGTCGGCTAACTATGGCTACACCTTC

V: TRBV4-1
size: .
J: TRBJ1-1
D: .
CDR3: CASSQDLGQGFTEAFF
DNA: TGCGCCAGCAGCCAAGATTTGGGCCAGGGGTTCACTGAAGCTTTCTTT

V: TRBV6-5
size: .
J: TRBJ2-5
D: TRBD1
CDR3: CASSFGTGSRETQYF
DNA: TGTGCCAGCAGTTTCGGGACAGGGTCCAGAGAGACCCAGTACTTC

V: TRBV11-2
size: .
J: TRBJ2-7
D: TRBD2
CDR3: CASRLAALSYEQYF
DNA: TGTGCCAGCAGACTAGCGGCCCTCTCCTACGAGCAGTACTTC

V: TRBV7-2
size: .
J: TRBJ2-7
D: .
CDR3: CASMPSLDSYEQYF
DNA: TGTGCCAGCATGCCCTCACTAGACTCCTACGAGCAGTACTTC

V: TRBV7-9
size: .
J: TRBJ2-2
D: .
CDR3: CASSEVRATGELFF
DNA: TGTGCCAGCAGCGAAGTTAGGGCCACCGGGGAGCTGTTTTTT

V: TRBV18
size: once
J: TRBJ2-6
D: .
CDR3: CASSPRVSGANVLTF
DNA: TGTGCCAGCTCACCAAGGGTCTCTGGGGCCAACGTCCTGACTTTC

V: TRBV7-8
size: .
J: TRBJ2-1
D: TRBD2
CDR3: CASSLRPPGTSPFF
DNA: TGTGCCAGCAGCTTAAGACCCCCCGGGACTAGCCCGTTCTTC

V: TRBV28
size: once
J: TRBJ2-1
D: .
CDR3: CASSLRRAEQFF
DNA: TGTGCCAGCAGCCTCCGGAGGGCTGAGCAGTTCTTC

V: TRBV7-2
size: .
J: TRBJ2-7
D: .
CDR3: CASSLASSLGSYEQYF
DNA: TGTGCCAGCAGCTTAGCGTCTTCACTGGGGTCCTACGAGCAGTACTTC

V: TRBV6-4
size: .
J: TRBJ2-1
D: TRBD2
CDR3: CASSPPGEPGLAAYNEQFF
DNA: TGTGCCAGCAGTCCCCCGGGGGAACCGGGACTAGCGGCCTACAATGAGCAGTTCTTC

V: TRBV15
size: .
J: TRBJ2-7
D: .
CDR3: CATSRDPGPHYEQYF
DNA: TGTGCCACCAGCAGAGACCCCGGGCCTCACTACGAGCAGTACTTC

V: TRBV2
size: .
J: TRBJ1-2
D: TRBD1
CDR3: CASTDRDRLIFRF
DNA: TGTGCCAGCACGGACAGGGACAGGCTGATATTTAGATTC

V: TRBV5-8
size: once
J: TRBJ2-7
D: TRBD1
CDR3: CASSPYRTGQITYEQYF
DNA: TGTGCCAGCAGCCCCTACCGGACAGGACAGATCACCTACGAGCAGTACTTC

V: TRBV13
size: .
J: TRBJ2-2
D: .
CDR3: CASSLLGVNTGELFF
DNA: TGTGCCAGCAGCTTACTGGGAGTAAACACCGGGGAGCTGTTTTTT